The 28 T cell receptor beta chains below all came from one sample that was sequenced in a study of radiotherapy plus CTLA-4 blockade in lung cancer. TCRdb's table, derived via immunoSEQ multiplex PCR, lists solely in-frame clones and lacks some. The sample consists of about 53,000 clones, 70% to 90% of them appearing once. Specimen: peripheral blood, collected from a patient treated with radiotherapy plus ipilimumab. Source of these receptors: a human donor with non-small cell lung cancer whose response to radiotherapy plus ipilimumab could not be evaluated.

The chain is built from TRBV19 and TRBJ2-6; possibly TRBD1 for D (6 bases). Between the trimmed V and J ends, which lost 2 bases and 4 bases, there was a span of 12 bases. The CDR3 is 16 residues long. Looked up from germline, CDR1 is LNHDA and CDR2 is SQIVND (reference sequence). CDR3 coding DNA: TGTGCCAGTAGTATAATACAGGGCTCCGGGGCCAACGTCCTGACTTTC. Protein product: CASSIIQGSGANVLTF.

The CDR3 nucleotides read TGTGCCAGCAGCGTAGGAGGGGAACTAGCGCCAACCCCCTACGAGCAGTACTTC. This codes for CASSVGGELAPTPYEQYF. The chain has TRBV9 and TRBJ2-7, with TRBD2 identical over 7 bases. Losses at the gene ends were 0 bases for V and 2 bases for J; bases not matched to a gene: 14. The germline V gene has CDR1 SGDLS and CDR2 YYNGEE. The CDR3 totals 18 residues.

The table lists this clone with a count of one. The chain carries TRBV5-6 and TRBJ2-4, with TRBD2 matching over 13 bases. After removal of 4 bases from V and 9 bases from J, the junction contained 13 bases not matched to a gene. CDR1 SGHDT and CDR2 YYEEEE come from the germline V gene. CDR3 size: 17 residues. As DNA, the CDR3 is TGTGCCAGCAGCCTCTATGGACTAGCGGGGGAAACGTCCATTCAGTACTTC. It specifies CASSLYGLAGETSIQYF.

The chain employs TRBV15 and TRBJ2-1; 12 bases match TRBD2. Germline V CDR1 and CDR2: LNHNV, YYDKDF (reference sequence). J lost 3 bases, V lost 3 bases, and 12 bases had no gene match. The CDR3 length is 19 residues. Here the CDR3 DNA reads TGTGCCACCAGCAGCGGACTAGCGGGATTCCGGGGGCTCTACAATGAGCAGTTCTTC. Translating gives CATSSGLAGFRGLYNEQFF.

The chain is built from TRBV6-1 and TRBJ2-7; 9 nucleotides line up with TRBD1. CDR1 is MNHNS, CDR2 SASEGT, per germline. There are 14 residues in the CDR3. Unmatched junction bases numbered 5, after V lost 8 bases and J lost 0 bases. The CDR3 loop reads CASGDRGSSYEQYF. The CDR3 region has the DNA TGTGCCAGCGGAGACAGGGGGAGCTCCTACGAGCAGTACTTC.

The chain combines TRBV5-1 with TRBJ1-2; 10 nucleotides agree with TRBD1. The CDR3 spans 15 residues. Per germline, CDR1 SGHRS and CDR2 YFSETQ. The V segment lost 1 base and the J segment 8 bases; nucleotides outside the gene matches: 8. The CDR3 region is CASSLPGQGTRGYTF. As DNA, the CDR3 is TGCGCCAGCAGCTTGCCGGGACAGGGGACCCGGGGCTACACCTTC.

The DNA of the CDR3 is TGTGCCAGCAGCTTGGGAAGTAGCGGGAAGGATGAGCAGTTCTTC. Amino acids: CASSLGSSGKDEQFF. The genes are TRBV5-8 and TRBJ2-1, with TRBD2 identical over 8 bases. The CDR3 totals 15 residues. The germline V gene encodes CDR1 SGHTS and CDR2 YDEGEE. The J segment lost 8 bases and the V segment lost 0 bases, leaving 7 bases of the junction unmatched.

The chain couples TRBV28 to TRBJ1-2; tentatively, D is TRBD1 (6 bases). Trimming cost V 10 bases and J 4 bases, with 13 bases left between them. CDR3 size: 12 residues. CDR1 is MDHEN and CDR2 is SYDVKM in the germline V gene. The CDR3 spells CATQTGSYGYTF. CDR3 DNA: TGTGCCACGCAGACAGGCTCCTATGGCTACACCTTC.

The rearrangement uses TRBV6-5 and TRBJ1-1; 11 bases match TRBD1. CDR1 MNHEY and CDR2 SVGAGI come from the germline V gene. V lost 5 bases to trimming and J lost 10 bases; unmatched junction nucleotides: 3. CDR3 length equals 12 residues. The CDR3 DNA follows: TGTGCCAGCAGTGGCGGGACAGGGGGAGCTTTCTTT. Amino acids: CASSGGTGGAFF.

V gene TRBV7-2 combines with J gene TRBJ2-3, with a tentative D call TRBD1 (5 bases). CDR1 SGHTA and CDR2 FQGNSA come from the germline V gene. CDR3 size: 16 residues. V was pared by 4 bases and J by 0 bases, with 14 bases between. CDR3 in amino acids: CASSSGRASSTDTQYF. CDR3 DNA sequence: TGTGCCAGCAGCTCCGGCAGGGCCTCTAGCACAGATACGCAGTATTTT.

This clone was picked up one time. The J gene is TRBJ2-3, the V gene TRBV5-4; tentative D call: TRBD2 (5 bases). The germline V gene has CDR1 SGHNT and CDR2 YYREEE (reference sequence). V was pared by 3 bases and J by 0 bases, with 8 bases between. This CDR3 comprises 14 residues. CDR3 sequence: CASSSRASTDTQYF. Written as DNA, the CDR3 is TGTGCCAGCAGCTCGCGGGCTAGCACAGATACGCAGTATTTT.

The chain uses TRBV28 and TRBJ1-4; 9 nucleotides align to TRBD1. Germline CDR1 and CDR2: MDHEN and SYDVKM. J lost 8 bases, V lost 2 bases, and 9 bases had no gene match. This CDR3 region has 16 residues. The CDR3 is CASSLPPGQGQEKLFF. The DNA of the CDR3 is TGTGCCAGCAGTTTACCGCCGGGACAGGGACAGGAAAAACTGTTTTTT.

In DNA form, the CDR3 reads TGTGCCACCTCAATCCGGGACAGGGGTCAGCCCCAGCATTTT. Translation gives CATSIRDRGQPQHF. This sequence joins TRBV19 and TRBJ1-5; 10 nucleotides match TRBD1. V shed 10 bases and J 6 bases; nucleotides not matched to a gene: 9. The CDR3 totals 14 residues. The germline V gene encodes CDR1 LNHDA and CDR2 SQIVND (reference sequence).

The chain uses TRBV5-1 and TRBJ2-1, with 7 bases aligning to TRBD1. V shed 0 bases, J shed 6 bases, and the junction held 6 bases outside the gene matches. CDR3 length: 15 residues. From germline, CDR1 is SGHRS and CDR2 YFSETQ. CDR3 in amino acids: CASSLEAGGPNEQFF. CDR3 DNA: TGCGCCAGCAGCTTGGAGGCAGGGGGACCCAATGAGCAGTTCTTC.

The V call is TRBV5-3, the J call TRBJ1-4; D not certain. TRBV5-3 is given ORF status, its function remaining uncertain. The ends were cut back, 3 bases at V and 0 bases at J, with 21 bases in the middle. This CDR3 contains 19 residues. The CDR3 DNA follows: TGTGCCAGAAGCTATAACCGGGTCTCTCACCTGGCAACTAATGAAAAACTGTTTTTT. It is translated as CARSYNRVSHLATNEKLFF.

The genes are TRBV6-5 and TRBJ2-7; TRBD1 matches 7 bases. The CDR3 spans 15 residues. Trimming at V came to 0 bases and at J to 2 bases, leaving 4 bases not matched to a gene. CDR1 and CDR2 (germline): MNHEY, SVGAGI. The CDR3 DNA sequence: TGTGCCAGCAGTTACTCAAAGGGACAGACCTACGAGCAGTACTTC. Translating it yields CASSYSKGQTYEQYF.

The chain has TRBV28 and TRBJ1-4, with 7 bases fitting TRBD1. Germline CDR1 MDHEN, CDR2 SYDVKM. This CDR3 has 15 residues. V lost 6 bases to trimming and J lost 8 bases; unmatched junction nucleotides: 12. In DNA, the CDR3 is TGTGCCAGCAGCCAAGTCGCAGGGGGTAACGAAAAACTGTTTTTT. This sequence encodes CASSQVAGGNEKLFF.

The chain is built from TRBV9 and TRBJ2-5, with TRBD2 matching over 11 bases. Germline V gene sequence: CDR1 SGDLS, CDR2 YYNGEE. J gave up 4 bases and V 3 bases, and 2 bases lay outside the gene matches. The length of the CDR3 is 14 residues. CDR3 nucleotides: TGTGCCAGCAGCGGACTAGCGGGAAGAGAGACCCAGTACTTC. This codes for CASSGLAGRETQYF.

This chain joins TRBV5-6 and TRBJ1-3; 10 bases agree with TRBD1. Germline V gene sequence: CDR1 SGHDT, CDR2 YYEEEE. The junction had 6 bases not matched to a gene; V was cut back by 2 bases and J by 1 base. The CDR3 consists of 17 residues. The CDR3 is CASSFWRQGASGNTIYF. For the CDR3, the DNA is TGTGCCAGCAGCTTCTGGCGACAGGGGGCTTCTGGAAACACCATATATTTT.

The CDR3 DNA sequence: TGCGCCAGCAGCGGACTAGCGGGAGGCTACGAGCAGTACTTC. It specifies CASSGLAGGYEQYF. The rearrangement links TRBV5-1 to TRBJ2-7, with 14 bases matching TRBD2. V shed 4 bases, J shed 3 bases, and the junction held 0 bases outside the gene matches. The CDR3 has 14 residues. Germline CDR1 SGHRS, CDR2 YFSETQ.

This clone was detected once. CDR3: CASSDWGTGGYTF. The CDR3 nucleotides read TGTGCCAGCAGCGATTGGGGGACAGGGGGCTACACCTTC. The chain joins TRBV28 to TRBJ1-2; TRBD1 agrees at 9 bases. There are 13 residues in the CDR3. The germline V gene has CDR1 MDHEN and CDR2 SYDVKM. V lost 6 bases, J lost 8 bases, and 7 bases stayed unmatched.

The chain has TRBV15 and TRBJ2-5, with 7 nucleotides matching TRBD1. In germline, CDR1 is LNHNV, CDR2 YYDKDF (reference sequence). The CDR3 runs 14 residues. With 3 bases clipped from V and 5 bases from J, the junction kept 6 bases outside the gene matches. In DNA form, the CDR3 reads TGTGCCACCAGCAGTTTGACAGGGTTGGAGACCCAGTACTTC. Amino acid sequence: CATSSLTGLETQYF. The full variable domain, with the rest looked up from reference TRBV15 and TRBJ2-5, is DAMVIQNPRYQVTQFGKPVTLSCSQTLNHNVMYWYQQKSSQAPKLLFHYYDKDFNNEADTPDNFQSRRPNTSFCFLDIRSPGLGDTAMYLCATSSLTGLETQYFGPGTRLLVL.

The J gene is TRBJ2-4, the V gene TRBV27; D gene unclear. CDR1 is MNHEY, CDR2 SMNVEV, per germline (reference sequence). V was pared by 2 bases and J by 0 bases, with 14 bases between. The CDR3 has 17 residues. This chain's CDR3 is CASSLRSGLLAKNIQYF. The CDR3 DNA follows: TGTGCCAGCAGTTTACGGTCCGGGTTGCTAGCCAAAAACATTCAGTACTTC.

CDR3 region: CASSPPPYRGKGNQPQHF. CDR3 in DNA: TGTGCCAGCTCACCCCCCCCCTACAGGGGAAAGGGCAATCAGCCCCAGCATTTT. The chain joins TRBV18 to TRBJ1-5; TRBD1 matches 7 bases. V was pared by 3 bases and J by 2 bases, with 13 bases of the junction left unmatched. The CDR3 has 18 residues. The germline gives CDR1 KGHSH, CDR2 LQKENI.

The gene calls are TRBV4-3 and TRBJ2-2, with D unresolved. Between the trimmed V and J ends, which lost 3 bases and 16 bases, there was a span of 30 bases. CDR3 length: 17 residues. Germline V gene data show CDR1 as LGHNA and CDR2 as YSLEER. In DNA, the CDR3 is TGCGCCAGCAGCCAGTCCCTATACATAGACACAACCTTTCAACCGTTTTTT. This sequence encodes CASSQSLYIDTTFQPFF.

This chain uses TRBV7-9 with TRBJ2-2; D is uncertain. CDR3 size: 14 residues. Trimming stripped 5 bases from V and 4 bases from J, with 11 bases between. Germline CDR1 is SEHNR and CDR2 is FQNEAQ (reference sequence). The CDR3 nucleotides read TGTGCCAGCAGCCTCTCAGAGCGCACCGGGGAGCTGTTTTTT. Its protein product is CASSLSERTGELFF.

This clone was recorded once. This chain connects TRBV6-5 to TRBJ1-2; 9 positions match TRBD1. V lost 8 bases to trimming and J lost 3 bases; unmatched junction nucleotides: 4. This CDR3 contains 13 residues. Germline values: CDR1 MNHEY, CDR2 SVGAGI. The DNA for the CDR3 is TGTGCCAGCCGACAGGGGGTACACTATGGCTACACCTTC. This encodes CASRQGVHYGYTF.

The CDR3 protein is CASSSRTGGSYEQYF. The CDR3 nucleotides are TGTGCCAGCAGCTCCCGCACAGGGGGCTCCTACGAGCAGTACTTC. The chain has TRBV11-2 and TRBJ2-7; 8 bases match TRBD1. Germline CDR1 and CDR2: SGHAT and FQNNGV. Trimming at V came to 4 bases and at J to 0 bases, leaving 5 bases not matched to a gene. The CDR3 sequence is 15 residues long.